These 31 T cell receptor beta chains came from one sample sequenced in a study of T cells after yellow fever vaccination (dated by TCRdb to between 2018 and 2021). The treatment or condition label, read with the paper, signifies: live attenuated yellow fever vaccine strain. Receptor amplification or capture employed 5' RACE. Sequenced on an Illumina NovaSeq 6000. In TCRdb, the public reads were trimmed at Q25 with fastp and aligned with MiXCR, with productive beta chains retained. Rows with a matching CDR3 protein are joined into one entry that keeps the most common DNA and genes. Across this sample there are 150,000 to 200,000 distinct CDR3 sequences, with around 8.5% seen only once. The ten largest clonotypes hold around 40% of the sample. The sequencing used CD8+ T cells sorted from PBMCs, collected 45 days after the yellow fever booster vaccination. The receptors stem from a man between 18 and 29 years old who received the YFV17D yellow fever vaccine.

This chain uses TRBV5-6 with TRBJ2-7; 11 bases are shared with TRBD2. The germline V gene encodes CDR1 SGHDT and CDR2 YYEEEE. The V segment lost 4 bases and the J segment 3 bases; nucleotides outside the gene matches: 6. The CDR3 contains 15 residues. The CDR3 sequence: CASSERLAGLYEQYV. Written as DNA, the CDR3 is TGTGCCAGCAGCGAAAGACTAGCGGGACTCTACGAGCAGTACGTC.

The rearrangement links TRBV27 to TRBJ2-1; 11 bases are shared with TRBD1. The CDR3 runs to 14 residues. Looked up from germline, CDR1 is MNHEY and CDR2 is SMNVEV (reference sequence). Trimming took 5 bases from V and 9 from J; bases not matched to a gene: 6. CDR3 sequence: CASSLGTGGGEQFF. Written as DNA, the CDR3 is TGTGCCAGCAGTCTCGGGACAGGGGGTGGTGAGCAGTTCTTC.

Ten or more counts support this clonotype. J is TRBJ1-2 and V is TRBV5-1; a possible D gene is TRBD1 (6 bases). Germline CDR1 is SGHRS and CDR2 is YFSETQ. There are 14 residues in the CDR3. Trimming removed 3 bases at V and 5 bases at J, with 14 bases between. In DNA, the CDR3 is TGCGCCAGCAGCTCCCGGACAGACGGATATGGCTACACCTTC. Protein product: CASSSRTDGYGYTF.

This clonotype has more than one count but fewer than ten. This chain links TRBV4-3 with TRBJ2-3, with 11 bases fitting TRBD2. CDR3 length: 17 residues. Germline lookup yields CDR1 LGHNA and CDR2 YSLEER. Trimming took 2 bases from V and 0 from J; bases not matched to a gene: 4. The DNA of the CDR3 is TGCGCCAGCAGCCAATCCCCTAGCGGGGGGAGCACAGATACGCAGTATTTT. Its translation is CASSQSPSGGSTDTQYF.

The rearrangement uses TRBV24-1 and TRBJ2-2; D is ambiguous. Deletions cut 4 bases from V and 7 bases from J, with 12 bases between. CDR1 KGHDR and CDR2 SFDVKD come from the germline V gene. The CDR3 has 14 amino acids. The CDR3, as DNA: TGTGCCACCAGTGAATCCAGCGTCGGCGGGGAGCTGTTTTTT. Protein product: CATSESSVGGELFF.

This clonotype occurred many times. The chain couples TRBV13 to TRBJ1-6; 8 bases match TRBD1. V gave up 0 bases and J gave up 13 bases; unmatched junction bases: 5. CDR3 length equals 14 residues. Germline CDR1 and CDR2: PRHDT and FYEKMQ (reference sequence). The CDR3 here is CASSLGTGETPLHF. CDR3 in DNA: TGTGCCAGCAGCTTAGGGACAGGGGAAACGCCCCTCCACTTT.

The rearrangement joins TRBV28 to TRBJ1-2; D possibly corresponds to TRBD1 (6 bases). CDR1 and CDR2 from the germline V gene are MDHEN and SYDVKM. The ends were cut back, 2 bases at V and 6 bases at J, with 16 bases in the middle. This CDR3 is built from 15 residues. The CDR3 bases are TGTGCCAGCAGTTTAGTTGTGGCAGGGGTTAATGGCTACACCTTC. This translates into CASSLVVAGVNGYTF.

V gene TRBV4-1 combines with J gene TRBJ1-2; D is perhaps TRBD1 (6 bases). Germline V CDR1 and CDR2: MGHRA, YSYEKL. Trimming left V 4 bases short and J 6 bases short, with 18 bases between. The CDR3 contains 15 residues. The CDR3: CASSLGPQGGDGYTF. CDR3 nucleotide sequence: TGCGCCAGCAGCCTGGGACCACAGGGCGGGGATGGCTACACCTTC.

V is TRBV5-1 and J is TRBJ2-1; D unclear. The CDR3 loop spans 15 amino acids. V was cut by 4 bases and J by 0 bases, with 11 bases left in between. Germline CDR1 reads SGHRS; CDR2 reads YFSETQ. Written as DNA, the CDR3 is TGCGCCAGCAGCCTTAAAGACCGCTCCTACAATGAGCAGTTCTTC. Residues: CASSLKDRSYNEQFF.

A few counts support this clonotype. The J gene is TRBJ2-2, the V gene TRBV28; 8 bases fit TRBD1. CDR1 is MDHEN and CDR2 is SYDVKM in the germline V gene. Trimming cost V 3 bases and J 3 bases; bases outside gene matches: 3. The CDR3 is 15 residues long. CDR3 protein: CASSFQGAYTGELFF. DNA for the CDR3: TGTGCCAGCAGTTTCCAGGGGGCATACACCGGGGAGCTGTTTTTT.

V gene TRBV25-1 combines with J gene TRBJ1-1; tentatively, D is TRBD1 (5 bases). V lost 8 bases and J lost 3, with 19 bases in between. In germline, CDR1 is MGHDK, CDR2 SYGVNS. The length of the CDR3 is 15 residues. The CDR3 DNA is TGTGCCAGCTCCAAGCTGAGGGGTGCGCACACTGAAGCTTTCTTT. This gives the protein CASSKLRGAHTEAFF.

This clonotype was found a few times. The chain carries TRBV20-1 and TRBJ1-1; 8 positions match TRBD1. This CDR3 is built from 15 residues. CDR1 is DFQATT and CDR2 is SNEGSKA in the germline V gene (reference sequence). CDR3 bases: TGCAGCACCAGGACAGGGATTTTTTCGAACACTGAAGCTTTCTTT. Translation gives CSTRTGIFSNTEAFF.

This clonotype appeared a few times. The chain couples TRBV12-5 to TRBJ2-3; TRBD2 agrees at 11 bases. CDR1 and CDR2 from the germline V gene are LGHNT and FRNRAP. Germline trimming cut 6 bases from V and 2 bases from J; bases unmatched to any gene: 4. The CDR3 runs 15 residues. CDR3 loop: CASGPSGGYTDTQYF. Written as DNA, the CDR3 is TGTGCTAGTGGCCCTAGCGGGGGGTACACAGATACGCAGTATTTT.

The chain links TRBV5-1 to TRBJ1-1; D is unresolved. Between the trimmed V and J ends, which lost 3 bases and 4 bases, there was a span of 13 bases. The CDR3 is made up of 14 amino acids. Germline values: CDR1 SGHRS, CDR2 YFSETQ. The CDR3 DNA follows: TGCGCCAGCAGCTGGGCGGCGGGTAGCACTGAAGCTTTCTTT. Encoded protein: CASSWAAGSTEAFF.

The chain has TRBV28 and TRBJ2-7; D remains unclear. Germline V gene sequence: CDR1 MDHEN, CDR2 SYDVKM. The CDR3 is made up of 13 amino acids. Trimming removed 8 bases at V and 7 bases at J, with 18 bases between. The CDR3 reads CASGLHGPGEQYF. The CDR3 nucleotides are TGTGCCAGCGGCCTACACGGACCTGGGGAGCAGTACTTC.

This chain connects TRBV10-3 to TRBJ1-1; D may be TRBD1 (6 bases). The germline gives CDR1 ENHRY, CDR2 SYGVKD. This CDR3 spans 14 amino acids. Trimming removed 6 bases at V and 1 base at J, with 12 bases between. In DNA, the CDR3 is TGTGCCATCAGGGCAGGGGAAGGGAACACTGAAGCTTTCTTT. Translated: CAIRAGEGNTEAFF.

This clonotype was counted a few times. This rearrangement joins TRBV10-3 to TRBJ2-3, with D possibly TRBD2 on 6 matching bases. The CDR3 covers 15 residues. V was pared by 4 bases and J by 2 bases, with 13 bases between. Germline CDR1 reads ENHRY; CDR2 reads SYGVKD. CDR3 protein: CAISVGDSNTDTQYF. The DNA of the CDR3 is TGTGCCATCAGTGTAGGGGACTCCAACACAGATACGCAGTATTTT.

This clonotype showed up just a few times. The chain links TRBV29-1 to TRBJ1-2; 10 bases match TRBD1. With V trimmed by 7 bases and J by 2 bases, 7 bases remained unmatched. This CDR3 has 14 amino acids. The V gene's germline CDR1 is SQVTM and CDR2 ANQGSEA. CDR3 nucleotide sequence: TGCAGCGCAACCCCGGGACAGGGGAACTATGGCTACACCTTC. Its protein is CSATPGQGNYGYTF.

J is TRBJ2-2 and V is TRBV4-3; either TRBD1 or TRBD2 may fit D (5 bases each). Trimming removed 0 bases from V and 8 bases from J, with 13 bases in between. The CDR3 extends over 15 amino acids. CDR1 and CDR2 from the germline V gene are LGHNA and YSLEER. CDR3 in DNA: TGCGCCAGCAGCCAAGATGATCCGGGGCGAGGGGAGCTGTTTTTT. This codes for CASSQDDPGRGELFF.

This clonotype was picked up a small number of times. CDR3 protein: CASSLVGGLSYNEQFF. The CDR3 DNA is TGTGCCAGCAGCTTGGTCGGGGGCCTCTCCTACAATGAGCAGTTCTTC. The chain employs TRBV5-6 and TRBJ2-1; the D gene could be TRBD1 or TRBD2 (6 bases each). Germline loops: CDR1 SGHDT, CDR2 YYEEEE. The CDR3 spans 16 residues. Trimming took off 0 bases at V and 0 bases at J, with 10 bases between the two ends. Based on the CDR3 plus reference TRBV5-6 and TRBJ2-1, the full variable domain is DAGVTQSPTHLIKTRGQQVTLRCSPKSGHDTVSWYQQALGQGPQFIFQYYEEEERQRGNFPDRFSGHQFPNYSSELNVNALLLGDSALYLCASSLVGGLSYNEQFFGPGTRLTVL.

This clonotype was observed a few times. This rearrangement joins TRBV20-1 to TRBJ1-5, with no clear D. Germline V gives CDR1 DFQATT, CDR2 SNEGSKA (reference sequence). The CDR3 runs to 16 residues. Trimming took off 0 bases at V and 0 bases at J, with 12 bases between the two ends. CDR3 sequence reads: CSARDELVYSNQPQHF. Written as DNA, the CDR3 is TGCAGTGCTAGAGATGAACTAGTATATAGCAATCAGCCCCAGCATTTT.

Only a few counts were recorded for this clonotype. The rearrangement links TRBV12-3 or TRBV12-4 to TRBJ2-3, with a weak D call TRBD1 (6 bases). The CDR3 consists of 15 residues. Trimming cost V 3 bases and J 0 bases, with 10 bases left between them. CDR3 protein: CASSFERGSTDTQYF. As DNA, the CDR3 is TGTGCCAGCAGTTTTGAGAGGGGGAGCACAGATACGCAGTATTTT.

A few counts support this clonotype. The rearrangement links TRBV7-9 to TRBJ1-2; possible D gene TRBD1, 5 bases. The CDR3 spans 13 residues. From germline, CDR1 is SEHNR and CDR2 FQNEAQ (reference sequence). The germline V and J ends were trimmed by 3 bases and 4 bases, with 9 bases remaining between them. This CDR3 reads CASSFEGPYGYTF. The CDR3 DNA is TGTGCCAGCAGCTTCGAGGGACCCTATGGCTACACCTTC.

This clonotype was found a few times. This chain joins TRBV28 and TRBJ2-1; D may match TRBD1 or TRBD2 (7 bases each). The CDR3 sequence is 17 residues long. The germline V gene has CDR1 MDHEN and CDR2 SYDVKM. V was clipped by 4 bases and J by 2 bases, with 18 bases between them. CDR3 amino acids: CASSSLGGTVAYNEQFF. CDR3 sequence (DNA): TGTGCCAGCAGTTCCTTGGGAGGGACAGTAGCCTACAATGAGCAGTTCTTC.

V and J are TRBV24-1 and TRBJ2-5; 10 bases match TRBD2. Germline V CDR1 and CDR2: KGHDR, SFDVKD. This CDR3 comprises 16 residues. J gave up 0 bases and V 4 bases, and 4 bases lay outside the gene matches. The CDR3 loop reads CATSETSGPDQETQYF. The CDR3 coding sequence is TGTGCCACCAGTGAGACTAGCGGGCCAGACCAAGAGACCCAGTACTTC.

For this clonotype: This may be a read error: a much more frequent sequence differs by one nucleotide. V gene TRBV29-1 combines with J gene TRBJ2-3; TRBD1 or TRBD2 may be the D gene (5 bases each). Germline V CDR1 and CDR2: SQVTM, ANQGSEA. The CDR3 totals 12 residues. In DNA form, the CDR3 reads TGCAGCGGCACAGGAGGCACAGATACGGAGTATTTT. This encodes CSGTGGTDTEYF.

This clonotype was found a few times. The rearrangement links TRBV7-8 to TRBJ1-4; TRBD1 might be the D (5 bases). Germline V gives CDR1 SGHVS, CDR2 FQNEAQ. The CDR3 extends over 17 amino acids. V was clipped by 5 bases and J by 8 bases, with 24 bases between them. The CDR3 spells CASSGLSRGPMLEKLFF. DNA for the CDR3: TGTGCCAGCAGCGGCCTTTCAAGGGGCCCGATGTTGGAAAAACTGTTTTTT.

The CDR3 protein is CATSGAPGGRYGYTF. The CDR3 DNA reads TGTGCCACCAGCGGCGCCCCAGGGGGTCGGTATGGCTACACCTTC. The V and J genes are TRBV15 and TRBJ1-2, with TRBD1 identical over 7 bases. The germline gives CDR1 LNHNV, CDR2 YYDKDF (reference sequence). The CDR3 length is 15 residues. With 5 bases clipped from V and 5 bases from J, the junction kept 11 bases outside the gene matches.

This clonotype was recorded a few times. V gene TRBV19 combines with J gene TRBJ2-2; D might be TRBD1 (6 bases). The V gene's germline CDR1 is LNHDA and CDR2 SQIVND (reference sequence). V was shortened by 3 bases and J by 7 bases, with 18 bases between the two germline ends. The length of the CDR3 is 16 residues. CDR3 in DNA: TGTGCCAGTAGTATGGGGGCCGCAGTCGGAGGCGGGGAGCTGTTTTTT. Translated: CASSMGAAVGGGELFF.

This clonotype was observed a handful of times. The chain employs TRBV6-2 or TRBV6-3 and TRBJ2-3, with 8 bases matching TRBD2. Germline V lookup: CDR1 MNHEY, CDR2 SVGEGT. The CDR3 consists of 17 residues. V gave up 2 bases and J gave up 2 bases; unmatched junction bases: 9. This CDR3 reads CASSYPPSGGPTDTQYF. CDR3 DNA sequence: TGTGCCAGCAGTTACCCTCCGAGCGGGGGCCCCACAGATACGCAGTATTTT.

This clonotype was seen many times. DNA of the CDR3: TGTGCCAGCAGCTACCAAGGGCCATCCGGGAACACCGGGGAGCTGTTTTTT. Translating gives CASSYQGPSGNTGELFF. The V and J genes are TRBV27 and TRBJ2-2; D is ambiguous. The CDR3 runs 17 residues. V was pared by 6 bases and J by 1 base, with 18 bases between. The germline V gene has CDR1 MNHEY and CDR2 SMNVEV (reference sequence).